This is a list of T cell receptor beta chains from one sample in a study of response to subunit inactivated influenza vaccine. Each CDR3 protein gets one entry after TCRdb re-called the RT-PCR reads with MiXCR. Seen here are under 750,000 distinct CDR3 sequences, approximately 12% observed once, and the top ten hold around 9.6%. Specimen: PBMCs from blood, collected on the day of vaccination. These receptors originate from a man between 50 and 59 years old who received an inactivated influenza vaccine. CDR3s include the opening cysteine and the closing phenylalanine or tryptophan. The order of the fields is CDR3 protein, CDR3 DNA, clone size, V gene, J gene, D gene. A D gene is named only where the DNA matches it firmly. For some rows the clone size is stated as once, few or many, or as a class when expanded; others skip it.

CASSLMGLAGGAKNIQYF	TGTGCCAGCAGCTTGATGGGACTAGCGGGAGGAGCCAAAAACATTCAGTACTTC	NA	TRBV5-6	TRBJ2-4	TRBD2
CSARNLNEKLFF	TGCAGTGCTAGAAATCTTAATGAAAAACTGTTTTTT	few	TRBV20-1	TRBJ1-4	NA
CASSYSLGTSGRAIYNEQFF	TGTGCCAGCAGTTATTCCCTCGGGACTAGCGGGAGGGCAATCTACAATGAGCAGTTCTTC	few	TRBV6-2/TRBV6-3	TRBJ2-1	TRBD2
CASSPTPPLGPDTQYF	TGCGCCAGCAGCCCCACCCCACCCCTAGGGCCAGATACGCAGTATTTT	NA	TRBV5-1	TRBJ2-3	NA
CASSWLAEPETQYF	TGTGCCAGCAGTTGGCTAGCTGAGCCGGAGACCCAGTACTTC	NA	TRBV12-3/TRBV12-4	TRBJ2-5	NA
CASSAAAGVGYTF	TGTGCCAGCAGTGCAGCCGCAGGGGTTGGCTACACCTTC	NA	TRBV12-3/TRBV12-4	TRBJ1-2	NA
CASSEPGLATKTQYF	TGCGCCAGCAGTGAGCCCGGACTAGCGACGAAGACCCAGTACTTC	few	TRBV10-2	TRBJ2-5	TRBD2
CATSINTEAFF	TGTGCCACCAGTATCAACACTGAAGCTTTCTTT	NA	TRBV24-1	TRBJ1-1	NA
CASSEWGGSNEQFF	TGTGCCAGCAGTGAATGGGGCGGGAGCAATGAGCAGTTCTTC	few	TRBV6-1	TRBJ2-1	TRBD2
CASSLAFSGTDTQYF	TGTGCCAGCAGCTTAGCTTTTAGCGGGACAGATACGCAGTATTTT	many	TRBV7-2	TRBJ2-3	TRBD2
CASERGGAYNEQFF	TGTGCCAGCGAGCGGGGGGGTGCCTACAATGAGCAGTTCTTC	NA	TRBV27	TRBJ2-1	TRBD2
CSSYVNTEAFF	TGCAGTTCTTATGTGAACACTGAAGCTTTCTTT	NA	TRBV29-1	TRBJ1-1	NA
CASSSIETQYF	TGTGCCAGCAGTTCGATAGAGACCCAGTACTTC	NA	TRBV7-9	TRBJ2-5	NA
CASSLASRLDYNEQFF	TGCGCCAGCAGCTTGGCCAGTCGCCTAGATTACAATGAGCAGTTCTTC	few	TRBV5-1	TRBJ2-1	NA
CASSTTGTDTQYF	TGTGCCAGCAGCACGACGGGCACAGATACGCAGTATTTT	NA	TRBV7-2	TRBJ2-3	NA
CASSWDRGPTGELFF	TGCGCCAGCAGCTGGGACAGGGGGCCTACCGGGGAGCTGTTTTTT	many	TRBV5-1	TRBJ2-2	TRBD1
CASSLDLGTHGYTF	TGTGCCAGCAGCTTGGATTTGGGCACCCATGGCTACACCTTC	NA	TRBV5-5	TRBJ1-2	NA
CASNLVGNYGYTF	TGTGCCAGCAATCTTGTAGGGAACTATGGCTACACCTTC	NA	TRBV2	TRBJ1-2	NA
CASSYSRRIETQYF	TGTGCCAGCAGTTACTCGAGGAGGATAGAGACCCAGTACTTC	NA	TRBV6-2/TRBV6-3	TRBJ2-5	NA
CASSQGRTAQETQYF	TGTGCCAGCAGCCAAGGTAGAACAGCTCAAGAGACCCAGTACTTC	few	TRBV4-2	TRBJ2-5	NA
CASSWGSGGKTQYF	TGTGCCAGCAGCTGGGGTAGCGGGGGAAAGACCCAGTACTTC	few	TRBV7-6	TRBJ2-5	TRBD2
CAHGLARAEGGELFF	TGTGCCCACGGCCTAGCCAGAGCGGAGGGCGGGGAGCTGTTTTTT	few	TRBV27	TRBJ2-2	NA
CASSGSTSGGPGQFF	TGTGCCAGCAGCGGGTCGACTAGCGGGGGGCCTGGGCAGTTCTTC	few	TRBV7-9	TRBJ2-1	TRBD2
CASSRIRDVTYEQYF	TGTGCCAGCAGCCGTATCCGGGACGTCACCTACGAGCAGTACTTC	many	TRBV7-2	TRBJ2-7	NA
CASSRQGAVEAFF	TGTGCCAGCAGCAGGCAGGGGGCGGTTGAAGCTTTCTTT	few	TRBV12-3/TRBV12-4	TRBJ1-1	TRBD1
CASSSGTGGWNEQFF	TGTGCCAGCAGCTCCGGGACAGGGGGCTGGAATGAGCAGTTCTTC	many	TRBV11-2	TRBJ2-1	TRBD1
CAISDPAANTGELFF	TGTGCCATCAGTGACCCAGCGGCGAACACCGGGGAGCTGTTTTTT	many	TRBV10-3	TRBJ2-2	NA
CASSERRETQYF	TGTGCCAGCAGTGAAAGGCGAGAGACCCAGTACTTC	NA	TRBV25-1	TRBJ2-5	NA
CASSRDGNYEQYF	TGTGCCAGCAGTCGGGACGGTAACTACGAGCAGTACTTC	NA	TRBV6-2/TRBV6-3	TRBJ2-7	NA
CSVEVAGGRTGELFF	TGCAGCGTTGAAGTTGCGGGGGGGCGCACCGGGGAGCTGTTTTTT	many	TRBV29-1	TRBJ2-2	TRBD2
CSVSGLAETQYF	TGCAGTGTCTCGGGACTAGCGGAGACCCAGTACTTC	few	TRBV20-1	TRBJ2-5	TRBD2
CSVAGVIYNEQFF	TGCAGCGTAGCGGGAGTAATCTACAATGAGCAGTTCTTC	NA	TRBV29-1	TRBJ2-1	TRBD2
CASSELNRFQETQYF	TGTGCCAGCAGTGAACTGAACAGATTCCAAGAGACCCAGTACTTC	NA	TRBV6-1	TRBJ2-5	NA
CASRLGGLSNYGYTF	TGTGCCAGCAGACTCGGGGGCTTGTCTAACTATGGCTACACCTTC	NA	TRBV12-3/TRBV12-4	TRBJ1-2	NA
CASSQEYRRVDGYTF	TGCGCCAGCAGCCAAGAATATCGGAGGGTAGATGGCTACACCTTC	few	TRBV4-1	TRBJ1-2	NA
CASSYSRTRRDEKLFF	TGTGCCAGCAGTTACTCGAGGACACGGAGGGACGAAAAACTGTTTTTT	NA	TRBV6-5	TRBJ1-4	NA
CASRTSGGETQYF	TGCGCCAGCAGGACTAGCGGGGGGGAGACCCAGTACTTC	NA	TRBV10-2	TRBJ2-5	TRBD2
CAISESGSDSETQYF	TGTGCCATCAGTGAGTCGGGTTCGGATTCGGAGACCCAGTACTTC	NA	TRBV10-3	TRBJ2-5	NA
CSAREPQTRFAQPQHF	TGCAGTGCTAGAGAACCCCAAACCAGGTTCGCCCAGCCCCAGCATTTT	NA	TRBV20-1	TRBJ1-5	NA
CASSRNRGSRYEQFF	TGTGCCAGCAGCCGAAACAGGGGTTCACGTTATGAGCAGTTCTTC	NA	TRBV14	TRBJ2-1	TRBD1
CASRLSGGIYNEQFF	TGTGCCAGCAGGCTTAGCGGGGGGATCTACAATGAGCAGTTCTTC	few	TRBV28	TRBJ2-1	TRBD2
CASSLSGLTNTEAFF	TGCGCCAGCAGCCTATCGGGACTCACGAACACTGAAGCTTTCTTT	NA	TRBV4-3	TRBJ1-1	NA
CATSRGTGRSDTQYF	TGTGCCACCAGCAGAGGGACAGGGAGGTCAGATACGCAGTATTTT	few	TRBV15	TRBJ2-3	TRBD1
CASRKIAGGPDGELFF	TGTGCCAGCAGGAAGATAGCGGGAGGGCCAGACGGGGAGCTGTTTTTT	NA	TRBV27	TRBJ2-2	TRBD2
CSAPHSSTDTQYF	TGCAGTGCTCCACACTCTAGCACAGATACGCAGTATTTT	many	TRBV20-1	TRBJ2-3	NA
CASRTGQNYGYTF	TGCGCCAGCAGAACGGGACAGAACTATGGCTACACCTTC	NA	TRBV5-1	TRBJ1-2	TRBD1
CAWSVGFVRGASPLHF	TGTGCCTGGAGTGTAGGTTTTGTGAGGGGAGCCTCACCCCTCCACTTT	NA	TRBV30	TRBJ1-6	NA
CATRQGDYGYTF	TGTGCCACCCGACAGGGAGACTATGGCTACACCTTC	many	TRBV12-3/TRBV12-4	TRBJ1-2	TRBD1
CAWSRTSEPYEQYF	TGTGCCTGGAGTCGGACTAGCGAGCCCTACGAGCAGTACTTC	NA	TRBV30	TRBJ2-7	TRBD2
CTFCLSGRLMSSYNSPLHF	TGTACCTTCTGTTTATCGGGGCGACTTATGAGCTCCTATAATTCACCCCTCCACTTT	NA	TRBV3-1	TRBJ1-6	NA
CASSDGTSYTGELFF	TGTGCCAGCAGTGATGGGACTAGCTACACCGGGGAGCTGTTTTTT	NA	TRBV6-1	TRBJ2-2	TRBD2
CASSYSIEAGPGNTIYF	TGTGCCAGCAGTTACTCGATCGAGGCAGGGCCTGGAAACACCATATATTTT	few	TRBV6-5	TRBJ1-3	NA
CASSLGGRGGQYF	TGTGCCAGCAGCTTAGGCGGCAGGGGAGGACAGTACTTC	NA	TRBV7-2	TRBJ2-7	NA
CASSHLDGLQYF	TGTGCCAGCAGTCACCTGGACGGGCTTCAGTACTTC	NA	TRBV28	TRBJ2-4	NA
CASIRQGEGTQYF	TGTGCCAGCATCCGACAGGGTGAGGGGACCCAGTACTTC	NA	TRBV12-3/TRBV12-4	TRBJ2-5	TRBD1
CASSSNRGRKDTQYF	TGCGCCAGCAGCTCGAACAGGGGGCGGAAAGATACGCAGTATTTT	many	TRBV5-1	TRBJ2-3	TRBD1
CSVGRGFGEKLFF	TGCAGTGTAGGGAGGGGGTTTGGTGAAAAACTGTTTTTT	few	TRBV20-1	TRBJ1-4	NA
CASSQELPGTSGRLAKEEQFF	TGTGCCAGCAGCCAAGAGCTTCCCGGGACTAGCGGGAGGCTCGCTAAGGAAGAGCAGTTCTTC	few	TRBV14	TRBJ2-1	TRBD2
CASSLVRSGGAGNEQFF	TGTGCCAGCAGTTTAGTCCGCAGCGGGGGGGCGGGCAATGAGCAGTTCTTC	many	TRBV27	TRBJ2-1	TRBD2
CASSKTSPLGEQFF	TGTGCCAGCAGCAAGACTAGCCCGCTTGGTGAGCAGTTCTTC	NA	TRBV9	TRBJ2-1	TRBD2